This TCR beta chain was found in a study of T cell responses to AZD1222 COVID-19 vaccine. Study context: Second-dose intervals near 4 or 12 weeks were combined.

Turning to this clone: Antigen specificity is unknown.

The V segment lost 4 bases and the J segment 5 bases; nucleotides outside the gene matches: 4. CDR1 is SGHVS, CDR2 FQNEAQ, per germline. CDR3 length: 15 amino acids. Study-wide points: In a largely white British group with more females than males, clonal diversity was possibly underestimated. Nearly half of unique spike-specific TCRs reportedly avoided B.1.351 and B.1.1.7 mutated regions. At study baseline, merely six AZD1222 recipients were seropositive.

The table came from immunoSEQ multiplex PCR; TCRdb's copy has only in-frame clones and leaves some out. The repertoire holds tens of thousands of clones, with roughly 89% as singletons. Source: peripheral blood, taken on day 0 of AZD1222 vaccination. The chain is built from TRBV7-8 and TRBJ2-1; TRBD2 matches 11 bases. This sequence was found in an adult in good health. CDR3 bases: TGTGCCAGCAGCTACGGACTAGCGGGCCACAATGAGCAGTTCTTC. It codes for CASSYGLAGHNEQFF.